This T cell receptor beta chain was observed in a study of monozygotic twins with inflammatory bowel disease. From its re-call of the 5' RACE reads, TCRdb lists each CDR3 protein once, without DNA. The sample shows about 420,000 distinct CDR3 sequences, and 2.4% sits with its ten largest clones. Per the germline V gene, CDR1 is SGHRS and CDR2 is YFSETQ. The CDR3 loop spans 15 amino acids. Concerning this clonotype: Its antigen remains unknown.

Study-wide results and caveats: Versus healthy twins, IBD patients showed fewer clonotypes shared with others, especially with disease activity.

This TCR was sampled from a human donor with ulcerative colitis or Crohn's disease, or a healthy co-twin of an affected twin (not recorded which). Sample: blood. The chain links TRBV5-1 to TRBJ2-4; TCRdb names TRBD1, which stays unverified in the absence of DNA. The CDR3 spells CASSLEGGPKNIQYF.